This is a list of T cell receptor beta chains from one sample in a study of T cells in Graves' hyperthyroidism and ophthalmopathy. MiXCR, run by TCRdb on the multiplex PCR reads, gives a single entry per CDR3 protein. The data contain some 350,000 distinct CDR3 sequences, 20% to 25% of them singletons. Material for sequencing was blood. These receptors all stem from a man in his fifties or sixties with Graves' hyperthyroidism. CDR3s include the opening cysteine and the closing phenylalanine or tryptophan. D genes are given only for firm matches. Clone size appears in some rows only: once, few, many, or a class for an expanded clone.

clone_size j_call v_call d_call cdr3_aa cdr3_nt
many TRBJ2-1 TRBV7-9 TRBD1 CASSSRDSSYNEQFF TGTGCCAGCAGTTCCCGGGACAGTTCCTACAATGAGCAGTTCTTC
NA TRBJ2-1 TRBV24-1 TRBD2 CATSDKTSGKYNEQFF TGTGCCACCAGTGATAAGACTAGCGGGAAATACAATGAGCAGTTCTTC
NA TRBJ2-7 TRBV10-3 TRBD1 CAISGLGTGAYEQYF TGTGCCATCAGTGGGTTGGGGACAGGGGCGTACGAGCAGTACTTC
few TRBJ2-4 TRBV7-3 NA CASSLRNIQYF TGTGCCAGCAGCTTAAGGAACATTCAGTACTTC
few TRBJ1-1 TRBV7-9 NA CASSPPSGREAFF TGTGCCAGCAGCCCCCCGTCAGGCCGTGAAGCTTTCTTT
NA TRBJ2-7 TRBV5-1 NA CASSEGQREQYF TGCGCCAGCAGCGAGGGACAACGCGAGCAGTACTTC
few TRBJ2-1 TRBV10-1 TRBD2 CASSESLTSGRADISYNEQFF TGCGCCAGCAGTGAGTCCTTAACTAGCGGGAGGGCGGATATATCCTACAATGAGCAGTTCTTC
few TRBJ2-1 TRBV29-1 NA CSVALAFNNEQFF TGCAGCGTTGCTCTAGCCTTTAACAATGAGCAGTTCTTC
many TRBJ1-2 TRBV28 TRBD1 CASSPRTGGWYGYTF TGTGCCAGCAGTCCCCGGACAGGGGGCTGGTATGGCTACACCTTC
many TRBJ1-1 TRBV3-1 NA CASSRGNTEAFF TGTGCCAGCAGCAGGGGGAACACTGAAGCTTTCTTT
once TRBJ2-2 TRBV18 TRBD2 CASSPSWTSRDTGELFF TGTGCCAGCTCACCATCCTGGACTAGCAGGGACACCGGGGAGCTGTTTTTT
NA TRBJ2-1 TRBV3-1 NA CASSLGLPSSYNEQFF TGTGCCAGCAGCCTCGGACTACCCAGCTCCTACAATGAGCAGTTCTTC
many TRBJ2-5 TRBV7-2 TRBD1 CASSNTGDSETQYF TGTGCCAGCAGCAACACAGGGGATTCAGAGACCCAGTACTTC
few TRBJ1-2 TRBV18 TRBD1 CASSTAQGAVNYGYTF TGTGCCAGCTCAACCGCACAGGGGGCTGTTAACTATGGCTACACCTTC
few TRBJ2-7 TRBV27 NA CASSTFGQSPYEQYF TGTGCCAGCAGTACATTCGGACAGAGTCCTTACGAGCAGTACTTC
NA TRBJ1-4 TRBV7-9 TRBD1 CASSPGQGLEKLFF TGTGCCAGCAGCCCGGGACAGGGGCTGGAAAAACTGTTTTTT
NA TRBJ2-7 TRBV5-1 TRBD1 CASSLGSQGAYEQYF TGCGCCAGCAGCTTGGGATCCCAGGGGGCCTACGAGCAGTACTTC